A single sample gave rise to the 20 T cell receptor beta chains below, sequenced in a study of T-cell reconstitution after alpha-beta-depleted transplantation in children. General study points: Most T-cell counts and diversity one year after the transplant came from T cells that were newly produced.

Their antigens remain unidentified. Preparing the TCRbeta library involved the use of unique molecular identifiers. TCRdb re-called the PCR reads with MiXCR, one entry per CDR3 protein. The repertoire holds fewer than 350,000 distinct CDR3 sequences, with over 7.5% as singletons. Sequenced material: peripheral blood, taken 360 days after TCRalphabeta/CD19-depleted stem cell transplant. The source is a female patient aged 2 to 10 who had a stem cell transplant for Fanconi anemia, so the T cells may come from the graft donor.

The sample holds a few counts of this clonotype. The chain links TRBV20-1 to TRBJ1-1; D remains unclear. The CDR3 runs 16 residues. Germline CDR1 is DFQATT and CDR2 is SNEGSKA (reference sequence). Trimming stripped 0 bases from V and 0 bases from J, with 14 bases between. The CDR3: CSARDRTTAMNTEAFF. CDR3 sequence (DNA): TGCAGTGCTAGAGATCGTACCACAGCCATGAACACTGAAGCTTTCTTT.

This clonotype was detected ten times or more. V and J are TRBV7-9 and TRBJ1-2, with unresolved D. There are 16 residues in the CDR3. V gave up 2 bases and J gave up 1 base, with 14 bases separating them. The V gene's germline CDR1 is SEHNR and CDR2 FQNEAQ (reference sequence). Written as DNA, the CDR3 is TGTGCCAGCAGCTTAATTCAAGTACAGATTAACTATGGCTACACCTTC. It specifies CASSLIQVQINYGYTF. Complete variable domain (other parts from reference TRBV7-9 and TRBJ1-2): DTGVSQNPRHKITKRGQNVTFRCDPISEHNRLYWYRQTLGQGPEFLTYFQNEAQLEKSRLLSDRFSAERPKGSFSTLEIQRTEQGDSAMYLCASSLIQVQINYGYTFGSGTRLTVV.

The chain combines TRBV9 with TRBJ2-1, with no clear D. The V and J ends lost 7 bases and 0 bases respectively, with 14 bases between them. The germline CDR1 and CDR2 sequences are SGDLS and YYNGEE. The CDR3 sequence is 15 residues long. CDR3 in amino acids: CASGDDPSSYNEQFF. The CDR3 coding sequence is TGTGCCAGCGGCGATGACCCTAGCTCCTACAATGAGCAGTTCTTC. Filled out from reference TRBV9 and TRBJ2-1, the complete variable domain reads DSGVTQTPKHLITATGQRVTLRCSPRSGDLSVYWYQQSLDQGLQFLIQYYNGEERAKGNILERFSAQQFPDLHSELNLSSLELGDSALYFCASGDDPSSYNEQFFGPGTRLTVL.

This clonotype has ten or more counts. The chain is built from TRBV7-8 and TRBJ1-6; no clear D gene. This CDR3 has 13 residues. Between the trimmed V and J ends, which lost 1 base and 9 bases, there was a span of 7 bases. The V gene's germline CDR1 is SGHVS and CDR2 FQNEAQ. The CDR3 bases are TGTGCCAGCAGCTTAGACGAGGGTTCACCCCTCCACTTT. Protein sequence: CASSLDEGSPLHF.

V and J are TRBV6-5 and TRBJ1-5, with D tentatively TRBD1 (6 bases). Per the germline V gene, CDR1 is MNHEY and CDR2 is SVGAGI. The CDR3 is made up of 17 amino acids. V lost 5 bases, J lost 2 bases, and 19 bases lay in between. The CDR3 DNA sequence: TGTGCCAGCAGTCCTAATACAGGGTTAGCTGGCAATCAGCCCCAGCATTTT. Protein sequence: CASSPNTGLAGNQPQHF.

In this sample, this clonotype turned up many times. The chain carries TRBV12-3 or TRBV12-4 and TRBJ2-7; D unresolved. V was shortened by 2 bases and J by 5 bases, with 4 bases between the two germline ends. The CDR3 runs to 11 residues. The CDR3 DNA follows: TGTGCCAGCAGTTTATATCACGAGCAGTACTTC. This gives the protein CASSLYHEQYF.

This clonotype was found many times. V gene TRBV7-2 combines with J gene TRBJ2-7; TRBD1 aligns across 8 bases. Trimming took 1 base from V and 6 from J; bases not matched to a gene: 11. This CDR3 contains 16 residues. The V gene's germline CDR1 is SGHTA and CDR2 FQGNSA. Here the CDR3 DNA reads TGTGCCAGCAGCTTAGTTTTGGGGACAGGTTATTCCGAGCAGTACTTC. The encoded protein is CASSLVLGTGYSEQYF.

This clonotype was seen more than once but under ten times. The J gene is TRBJ2-3, the V gene TRBV5-1, with 8 bases fitting TRBD2. The CDR3 spans 15 residues. From germline, CDR1 is SGHRS and CDR2 YFSETQ. V lost 3 bases and J lost 2; bases outside the gene matches: 5. The CDR3 DNA reads as TGCGCCAGCAGCTCGACTAGCGTGTACACAGATACGCAGTATTTT. Its translation: CASSSTSVYTDTQYF. Full variable domain (outside the CDR3, taken from reference TRBV5-1 and TRBJ2-3): KAGVTQTPRYLIKTRGQQVTLSCSPISGHRSVSWYQQTPGQGLQFLFEYFSETQRNKGNFPGRFSGRQFSNSRSEMNVSTLELGDSALYLCASSSTSVYTDTQYFGPGTRLTVL.

This clonotype was counted many times. CDR3 sequence (DNA): TGCGCCAGCAGCTTTGAGGAAAACCAGGTAGCCAAAAACATTCAGTACTTC. This translates into CASSFEENQVAKNIQYF. The rearrangement joins TRBV5-1 to TRBJ2-4; D is undetermined. CDR3 length equals 17 residues. V lost 2 bases, J lost 0 bases, and 15 bases lay in between. CDR1 is SGHRS, CDR2 YFSETQ, per germline.

This clonotype was detected ten times or more. The chain joins TRBV7-9 to TRBJ2-3; D is possibly TRBD1 (5 bases). The CDR3 has 15 residues. Trimming cost V 1 base and J 2 bases, with 10 bases left between them. CDR1 SEHNR and CDR2 FQNEAQ come from the germline V gene (reference sequence). CDR3 protein: CASSLVGRATDTQYF. Written as DNA, the CDR3 is TGTGCCAGCAGCTTAGTGGGCAGGGCCACAGATACGCAGTATTTT.

This clonotype was observed a few times. V gene TRBV13 combines with J gene TRBJ2-7, with 8 bases fitting TRBD2. Germline trimming cut 1 base from V and 1 base from J; bases unmatched to any gene: 12. Germline assignment: CDR1 PRHDT and CDR2 FYEKMQ (reference sequence). CDR3 length: 18 residues. CDR3 bases: TGTGCCAGCAGCTTAGCCCCCCTGGGTAGCGGGGTATCCTACGAGCAGTACTTC. This sequence encodes CASSLAPLGSGVSYEQYF.

This clonotype was seen ten or more times. The CDR3 loop reads CASSSPSPYEQYV. In DNA, the CDR3 is TGTGCCAGCAGCTCCCCTAGTCCCTACGAGCAGTACGTC. The chain carries TRBV28 and TRBJ2-7; D not resolved. Trimming took off 6 bases at V and 2 bases at J, with 11 bases between the two ends. Germline V gene lookup returns CDR1 MDHEN and CDR2 SYDVKM. The CDR3 has 13 amino acids.

In the case of this clonotype: Given a much more abundant clone one base away, this may be a read error. The chain recombines TRBV28 with TRBJ2-7, with TRBD2 matching over 11 bases. V was pared by 8 bases and J by 2 bases, with 14 bases of the junction left unmatched. Germline values: CDR1 MDHEN, CDR2 SYDVKM. The CDR3 covers 17 residues. The CDR3 sequence: CASCGLAGRTRTYEQYF. The DNA for the CDR3 is TGTGCCAGCTGCGGACTAGCGGGCCGCACACGAACCTACGAGCAGTACTTC.

This clonotype was counted ten times or more. This chain connects TRBV7-8 to TRBJ2-1; 10 nucleotides agree with TRBD2. This CDR3 has 17 residues. The ends lost 4 bases at V and 7 bases at J; junction bases unmatched: 13. In germline, CDR1 is SGHVS, CDR2 FQNEAQ. This chain's CDR3 is CASSSDSGGPNGNEQFF. The CDR3 DNA is TGTGCCAGCAGCTCCGATAGCGGGGGGCCGAATGGGAATGAGCAGTTCTTC.

This clonotype was counted many times. The V call is TRBV12-3 or TRBV12-4, the J call TRBJ2-4; 8 nucleotides align to TRBD2. V lost 6 bases, J lost 6 bases, and 4 bases stayed unmatched. The CDR3 is made up of 13 amino acids. CDR3 bases: TGTGCCAGCAGCCCGGGGGGGTTAAACATTCAGTACTTC. Its protein is CASSPGGLNIQYF.

This clonotype was observed at least ten times. The chain joins TRBV6-5 to TRBJ2-5; D gene unclear. Trimming removed 6 bases at V and 4 bases at J, with 9 bases between. The CDR3 sequence is 12 residues long. Looked up from germline, CDR1 is MNHEY and CDR2 is SVGAGI. The CDR3 protein is CASRSISETQYF. CDR3 bases: TGTGCCAGCAGATCGATTTCAGAGACCCAGTACTTC.

This clonotype was counted between two and nine times. The V and J genes are TRBV11-2 and TRBJ2-5; D is possibly TRBD1 (5 bases). In germline, CDR1 is SGHAT, CDR2 FQNNGV. This CDR3 contains 15 residues. The ends were cut back, 6 bases at V and 0 bases at J, with 14 bases in the middle. CDR3 protein: CASRGLGPYQETQYF. Written as DNA, the CDR3 is TGTGCCAGCAGAGGTCTGGGGCCGTACCAAGAGACCCAGTACTTC.

This clonotype was recorded a few times. The chain uses TRBV2 and TRBJ2-7; 14 bases line up with TRBD2. J gave up 3 bases and V 7 bases, and 2 bases lay outside the gene matches. Germline V gene sequence: CDR1 SNHLY, CDR2 FYNNEI. CDR3 length equals 14 residues. CDR3 nucleotides: TGTGCCAGCAAGGGGACTAGCGGGAGCTACGAGCAGTACTTC. Its translation: CASKGTSGSYEQYF.

This clonotype occurred many times. The chain links TRBV5-1 to TRBJ1-4, with D maybe TRBD1 (5 bases). The CDR3 contains 18 residues. V dropped 4 bases and J dropped 0 bases, with 19 bases sitting between them. CDR1 is SGHRS, CDR2 YFSETQ, per germline. CDR3 amino acids: CASSVEGRPFSTNEKLFF. In DNA, the CDR3 is TGCGCCAGCAGCGTCGAGGGGAGACCCTTTTCAACTAATGAAAAACTGTTTTTT.

There are a few counts of this clonotype. This rearrangement joins TRBV5-1 to TRBJ2-5; a possible D gene is TRBD2 (5 bases). Germline CDR1 and CDR2: SGHRS and YFSETQ. The length of the CDR3 is 16 residues. Trimming cost V 0 bases and J 5 bases, with 17 bases left between them. The CDR3 sequence is CASSLVTSGPGETQYF. CDR3 DNA sequence: TGCGCCAGCAGCTTGGTAACCTCAGGCCCGGGGGAGACCCAGTACTTC. Drawing the rest from reference TRBV5-1 and TRBJ2-5, the complete variable domain is KAGVTQTPRYLIKTRGQQVTLSCSPISGHRSVSWYQQTPGQGLQFLFEYFSETQRNKGNFPGRFSGRQFSNSRSEMNVSTLELGDSALYLCASSLVTSGPGETQYFGPGTRLLVL.